The source of this T cell receptor beta chain is a study of blood T cell repertoires in COVID-19. Here immunoSEQ multiplex PCR was the method, and the copy in TCRdb shows in-frame clones only, minus some. The data contain 9,100 or so clones, around 88% of them singletons. The receptor was derived from a human donor with active COVID-19. The donor label of this sample is uncertain. The sample consisted of peripheral blood.

The CDR3 DNA sequence: TGTGCCAGCAGCGGGCGGGGTAGCGGGAACACCGGGGAGCTGTTTTTT. This sequence encodes CASSGRGSGNTGELFF. V usage is TRBV7-8 and J usage is TRBJ2-2; D may be TRBD2 (6 bases). Per germline, CDR1 SGHVS and CDR2 FQNEAQ. V dropped 5 bases and J dropped 1 base, with 14 bases sitting between them. The CDR3 has 16 amino acids.